A single sample is the source of the 13 T cell receptor beta chains below, sequenced in a study of T cells in Graves' hyperthyroidism and ophthalmopathy. TCR beta CDR3 regions were amplified from RNA. With the HTBI primer set, the TCR CDR3 went through a first round of RT-PCR. TCRdb processed the multiplex PCR reads anew with MiXCR; each CDR3 protein has one entry. Here the sample spans approximately 620,000 distinct CDR3 sequences, approximately 15% being singletons. The sequenced material came from blood. Receptor source: a woman in her thirties with Graves' hyperthyroidism that later progressed to Graves' ophthalmopathy.

Of note for this clonotype: A much more abundant neighbour one base away suggests this may be a read error. This rearrangement joins TRBV29-1 to TRBJ1-2; D perhaps matches TRBD1 (5 bases). Germline lookup yields CDR1 SQVTM and CDR2 ANQGSEA. CDR3 length equals 13 residues. The CDR3 loop is CSVARDGAYGHTF. DNA of the CDR3: TGCAGCGTAGCCCGGGACGGTGCCTATGGCCACACCTTC.

V gene TRBV6-1 combines with J gene TRBJ1-3; D is ambiguous. The V gene lost 5 bases and the J gene lost 3 bases, with 8 bases spanning the gap. This CDR3 region has 13 residues. Germline CDR1 reads MNHNS; CDR2 reads SASEGT. The DNA for the CDR3 is TGTGCCAGCAGTTATTCCCGTGGAAACACCATATATTTT. Translating it yields CASSYSRGNTIYF.

This clonotype was seen repeatedly, ten times or more. The rearrangement joins TRBV10-3 to TRBJ2-1, with a possible D match to TRBD2 (5 bases). The V gene's germline CDR1 is ENHRY and CDR2 SYGVKD. The CDR3 consists of 14 residues. V dropped 6 bases and J dropped 3 bases, with 12 bases sitting between them. CDR3 sequence: CAIRTGNHYNEQFF. In DNA, the CDR3 is TGTGCCATCAGGACCGGGAACCACTACAATGAGCAGTTCTTC.

The V gene is TRBV5-1, the J gene TRBJ1-1, with TRBD1 matching over 8 bases. CDR1 is SGHRS, CDR2 YFSETQ, per germline. Losses at the gene ends were 0 bases for V and 10 bases for J; bases not matched to a gene: 11. This CDR3 contains 15 residues. For the CDR3, the DNA is TGCGCCAGCAGCTTGGATCTGGACAGGGTGAGTCGAGCTTTCTTT. Residues: CASSLDLDRVSRAFF. Full variable domain (rest looked up from reference TRBV5-1 and TRBJ1-1): KAGVTQTPRYLIKTRGQQVTLSCSPISGHRSVSWYQQTPGQGLQFLFEYFSETQRNKGNFPGRFSGRQFSNSRSEMNVSTLELGDSALYLCASSLDLDRVSRAFFGQGTRLTVV.

This clonotype was counted many times. This CDR3 is CSASNPATNEKLFF. CDR3 sequence (DNA): TGCAGTGCTAGTAACCCTGCAACTAATGAAAAACTGTTTTTT. J is TRBJ1-4 and V is TRBV20-1, with no clear D. Trimming removed 3 bases from V and 0 bases from J, with 8 bases in between. The CDR3 spans 14 residues. The V gene's germline CDR1 is DFQATT and CDR2 SNEGSKA (reference sequence).

This clonotype was seen repeatedly, ten times or more. This chain links TRBV7-9 with TRBJ2-5; a possible D gene is TRBD2 (6 bases). The V and J ends lost 6 bases and 7 bases respectively, with 12 bases between them. The CDR3 loop spans 12 amino acids. The germline V gene encodes CDR1 SEHNR and CDR2 FQNEAQ (reference sequence). The CDR3 reads CASRLGSGTQYF. CDR3 DNA: TGTGCCAGCAGGCTCGGGAGTGGGACCCAGTACTTC.

This clonotype was picked up many times. J is TRBJ1-2 and V is TRBV18; D might be TRBD1 (6 bases). This CDR3 is built from 13 residues. Trimming took 5 bases from V and 6 from J, leaving 13 bases between them. Germline values: CDR1 KGHSH, CDR2 LQKENI. CDR3 nucleotides: TGTGCCAGCTCAAAGAACAGGGCGGATGGCTACACCTTC. The encoded protein is CASSKNRADGYTF.

In regard to this clonotype: Mismatch with germline at one junction end may stem from a read error. This chain links TRBV7-7 with TRBJ2-7; possibly TRBD1 or TRBD2 for D (5 bases each). The CDR3 loop spans 16 amino acids. Germline CDR1 is SSHAT and CDR2 is FNYEAQ (reference sequence). The CDR3 DNA sequence: TGTGCTAGCAGCTTAGGTTCGGGACGGCCCTACAACGAGCAGTACTTC. Translation gives CASSLGSGRPYNEQYF.

This chain joins TRBV29-1 and TRBJ2-3; D is undetermined. The CDR3 totals 13 residues. Trimming removed 0 bases at V and 0 bases at J, with 4 bases between. The germline gives CDR1 SQVTM, CDR2 ANQGSEA. DNA of the CDR3: TGCAGCGTTGAAGATCAGAGCACAGATACGCAGTATTTT. This gives the protein CSVEDQSTDTQYF.

This clonotype was recorded at least ten times. The J gene is TRBJ2-1, the V gene TRBV2; D is unclear. Trimming removed 6 bases from V and 6 bases from J, with 9 bases in between. The CDR3 has 12 residues. The germline CDR1 and CDR2 sequences are SNHLY and FYNNEI. The CDR3 loop is CASRELGNEQFF. DNA for the CDR3: TGTGCCAGCAGGGAGCTGGGCAATGAGCAGTTCTTC.

This clonotype was counted only a few times. V and J are TRBV3-1 and TRBJ1-3; no firm D call. Trimming removed 2 bases from V and 1 base from J, with 12 bases in between. Germline V CDR1 and CDR2: LGHDT, YNNKEL (reference sequence). CDR3 size: 16 residues. The CDR3 loop reads CASSQYSGFSGNTIYF. In DNA form, the CDR3 reads TGTGCCAGCAGCCAATACTCCGGGTTTTCTGGAAACACCATATATTTT.

This clonotype was detected many times. The V and J genes are TRBV6-1 and TRBJ1-1; the match to TRBD1 covers 7 bases. Germline assignment: CDR1 MNHNS and CDR2 SASEGT. The CDR3 consists of 14 residues. Trimming cost V 6 bases and J 4 bases; bases outside gene matches: 8. CDR3 sequence (DNA): TGTGCCAGCAGACGAGGGGGCCGCGGCACTGAAGCTTTCTTT. Its protein product is CASRRGGRGTEAFF.

This clonotype was seen repeatedly, ten times or more. V is TRBV24-1 and J is TRBJ2-5; TRBD1 aligns across 10 bases. Trimming at V came to 4 bases and at J to 2 bases, leaving 3 bases not matched to a gene. Germline CDR1 KGHDR, CDR2 SFDVKD. The CDR3 has 15 amino acids. The CDR3, as DNA: TGTGCCACCAGTGAGACAGGGGGCAGGCAAGAGACCCAGTACTTC. This codes for CATSETGGRQETQYF.